One sample yielded the 6 T cell receptor beta chains listed below, sequenced in a study of CD8 T cells in ankylosing spondylitis. TCRdb re-analysed the 5' RACE reads in MiXCR, keeping a single row per CDR3 protein. The data show around 150,000 distinct CDR3 sequences, just under 7.5% seen once. Sequencing input: blood, either unsorted or a sorted T cell fraction (not recorded which). Every receptor here comes from a female donor with ankylosing spondylitis or in good health (not recorded which).

This clonotype was detected ten times or more. The chain uses TRBV29-1 and TRBJ1-1; D is possibly TRBD1 (6 bases). V shed 5 bases and J shed 0 bases, with 10 bases lying between them. The CDR3 has 13 residues. Germline CDR1 SQVTM, CDR2 ANQGSEA. The CDR3 protein is CSVRTDVNTEAFF. DNA of the CDR3: TGCAGCGTTAGGACAGATGTGAACACTGAAGCTTTCTTT.

In this sample, this clonotype turned up a few times. The rearrangement uses TRBV11-1 and TRBJ1-2, with D unresolved. The CDR3 has 18 residues. Germline values: CDR1 SGHAT, CDR2 FQDESV (reference sequence). The V end lost 3 bases, the J end lost 0 bases, and 20 bases lay between the germline ends. The CDR3: CASSLTFGVGVANYGYTF. The CDR3 nucleotides are TGTGCCAGCAGCTTGACCTTCGGGGTTGGGGTAGCTAACTATGGCTACACCTTC.

In this sample, this clonotype turned up many times. V is TRBV14 and J is TRBJ2-2, with 10 bases aligning to TRBD2. The CDR3 covers 15 residues. Germline CDR1 is SGHDN and CDR2 is FVKESK. The V gene end was trimmed by 4 bases and the J gene end by 5 bases; junction bases not matched to a gene: 4. The DNA for the CDR3 is TGTGCCAGCAGCCCTAGCGGGAGACCAACCGGGGAGCTGTTTTTT. Translation: CASSPSGRPTGELFF.

This clonotype was detected ten times or more. The chain combines TRBV4-3 with TRBJ1-2; perhaps TRBD1 as D (5 bases). CDR3 length: 15 residues. The V gene lost 2 bases and the J gene lost 5 bases, with 15 bases spanning the gap. Germline CDR1 is LGHNA and CDR2 is YSLEER. The DNA for the CDR3 is TGCGCCAGCAGCCAACACGGGACCGCCGATTATGGCTACACCTTC. This codes for CASSQHGTADYGYTF.

This clonotype was observed at least ten times. The chain carries TRBV6-2 or TRBV6-3 and TRBJ1-5, with D maybe TRBD1 (5 bases). The germline V and J ends were trimmed by 10 bases and 1 base, with 17 bases remaining between them. The CDR3 spans 15 residues. Per germline, CDR1 MNHEY and CDR2 SVGEGT. Written as DNA, the CDR3 is TGTGCCACCGCCGACAGAACACGAAGCAATCAGCCCCAGCATTTT. Translating gives CATADRTRSNQPQHF.

A word on this clonotype: This sequence may be a read error, since a much larger clone differs from it by one base. The genes are TRBV12-3 or TRBV12-4 and TRBJ2-3; 9 bases line up with TRBD1. The CDR3 loop spans 18 amino acids. CDR3 in DNA: TGTACCAGCAGTTTGGGACAGGGAGGCCCGGCTAGCACAGATACGCAGTATTTT. Residues: CTSSLGQGGPASTDTQYF.